Listed here is a single T cell receptor beta chain. This specimen comes from a study of blood T cell repertoires in COVID-19. Background on the study: COVID-19 samples from acute and convalescent phases originated in the United States, Italy and Spain. The cDNA or gDNA used as material had been derived from T cells, B-cell-depleted T cells, or PBMCs.

Per the study methods: Reference gene primer amplification in the assay estimated nucleated cell counts. The method was immunoSEQ multiplex PCR; TCRdb's version includes in-frame clones alone and lacks a portion of them. V and J calls and clone size come straight from that table; D and trimming were deduced from the DNA. The sample lists over 200,000 clones, around 75% occurring once. V lost 3 bases and J lost 7; bases outside the gene matches: 18. Germline CDR1 and CDR2: KGHSH and LQKENI. The CDR3 has 17 residues. The sequenced sample consisted of peripheral blood. The V and J genes are TRBV18 and TRBJ2-7; 7 bases map to TRBD1. This TCR was sampled from a human donor in a cohort sampled during active COVID-19. The CDR3 spells CASSPGVLGQNPREQYF. The CDR3 DNA follows: TGTGCCAGCTCACCCGGGGTTTTGGGACAGAACCCCCGGGAGCAGTACTTC.